This T cell receptor (beta chain) was recovered during a study of blood T cell repertoires in COVID-19. Study in general: Some COVID-19 samples were acute and others convalescent; all came from the United States, Italy and Spain. PBMCs, B-cell-depleted T cells, or T cells were the source of the cDNA or gDNA that made up the material.

Methods used by the authors: The authors estimated nucleated cell counts from reference gene primer amplification. Clones were sequenced by immunoSEQ multiplex PCR, and TCRdb holds only the in-frame ones, with some missing. V, J and clone size are those of that table, while D and trimming were read from the DNA. The sample consists of more than 100,000 clones, roughly four fifths of them appearing once. Assignments of participants to cohorts depended upon their own reported clinical history. Regarding this clone: The identical CDR3 is also encoded by other nucleotide sequences in the sample.

Germline assignment: CDR1 SGHNT and CDR2 YYREEE (reference sequence). CDR3 length: 15 residues. The ends lost 5 bases at V and 2 bases at J; junction bases unmatched: 6. The sequence was obtained from a man aged 40-50 years with acute COVID-19. The V and J genes are TRBV5-4 and TRBJ2-7, with 11 bases fitting TRBD2. Sequencing was done on a sample of PBMCs or T cells enriched from blood (not recorded which). CDR3 DNA sequence: TGTGCCAGCAGTCCCGGGACTAGCGGAACCTACGAGCAGTACTTC. The encoded protein is CASSPGTSGTYEQYF.